Detailed here is one TCR beta chain. The sample belongs to a study of blood T cell repertoires in COVID-19. TCRdb's table, derived via immunoSEQ multiplex PCR, lists solely in-frame clones and lacks some. This table holds roughly 220,000 clones, more than 75% found once. V shed 5 bases, J shed 15 bases, and the junction held 7 bases outside the gene matches. The CDR3 sequence is 12 residues long. Germline values: CDR1 SGHDN, CDR2 FVKESK. V and J are TRBV14 and TRBJ2-1; TRBD2 matches at 10 bases. This sequence originates from a man aged 50-60 years who had recovered from COVID-19. Sequences were obtained from peripheral blood. The CDR3 reads CASSTPGTSAFF. The DNA of the CDR3 is TGTGCCAGCAGCACCCCCGGGACTAGCGCGTTCTTC.